This T cell receptor (beta chain) was recorded in a study of T cells after yellow fever vaccination. Overall study: Low-cell-number fractions underwent preparation using SMART-Seq v4 Ultra Low Input.

This clonotype occurred many times. Its specificity is unknown. Germline CDR1 reads SGHTA; CDR2 reads FQGNSA. The CDR3 covers 15 residues. Trimming shortened V by 2 bases and J by 2 bases, and 13 bases separated the two germline ends. Regarding the study as a whole: Once the booster was given, most primary-vaccination clones reappeared, at just over 95% for CD4 and 85% to 90% for CD8. Clonotypes appearing in both CD4 and CD8 compartments existed, and their share was small.

Synthesis of TCR cDNA relied on 5'RACE template switching, which attached a universal primer site and UMIs. Each CDR3 protein gets one entry after TCRdb re-called the 5' RACE reads with MiXCR. The profile shows 65,000 to 70,000 distinct CDR3 sequences, 5.9% of them singletons. The V call is TRBV7-2, the J call TRBJ2-7; D unresolved. The receptor's source is a young man who received the YFV17D yellow fever vaccine. Sample: CD4+ T cells sorted from PBMCs, taken approximately 15 days after the first yellow fever vaccination. The CDR3 nucleotides are TGTGCCAGCAGCTTATCGGCGGCGATGGCCTACGAGCAGTACTTC. Its translation: CASSLSAAMAYEQYF.